Below, 21 T cell receptor beta chains from the same sample are listed, as sequenced in a study of shared clonotypes between healthy human individuals. Profiling relied on immunoSEQ multiplex PCR, and the TCRdb table lists in-frame clones only, not all of them. Here the sample spans around 990,000 clones, 70% to 80% being singletons. The sequenced sample was memory CD4+ T cells from PBMCs. Subset defined: CD45RA-negative fraction. These receptors all come from a man younger than 30 in good health. Some clones in this sample may be carry-over from other donors' samples.

As concerns this clone: One end of the junction does not line up with germline, which may come from a read error. The genes are TRBV5-8 and TRBJ2-2, with D possibly being TRBD2 (6 bases). Germline CDR1 reads SGHTS; CDR2 reads YDEGEE. The CDR3 loop spans 12 amino acids. The CDR3 nucleotides read TGTGCCAGCAGCTTAAGGCACGGGGGGCTGTTTTTT. Residues: CASSLRHGGLFF.

This clone was detected a few times. CDR3 coding DNA: TGTGCCAGCAGCGTAGACACCTCACCAACCGGGGAGCTGTTTTTT. Its translation: CASSVDTSPTGELFF. This sequence joins TRBV9 and TRBJ2-2, with D hard to call. From germline, CDR1 is SGDLS and CDR2 YYNGEE. Trimming left V 0 bases short and J 5 bases short, with 11 bases between. The CDR3 contains 15 residues.

The chain couples TRBV10-3 to TRBJ2-5; 8 bases match TRBD2. The CDR3 is 16 residues long. Germline V gene sequence: CDR1 ENHRY, CDR2 SYGVKD. J gave up 0 bases and V 4 bases, and 7 bases lay outside the gene matches. The CDR3 DNA follows: TGTGCCATCAGTGCAGTAGCGGGAACGTACCAAGAGACCCAGTACTTC. Translated: CAISAVAGTYQETQYF.

The chain is built from TRBV6-5 and TRBJ1-2, with unresolved D. Trimming removed 6 bases at V and 2 bases at J, with 13 bases between. The germline V gene encodes CDR1 MNHEY and CDR2 SVGAGI. CDR3 size: 14 residues. This chain's CDR3 is CASRPVQRNYGYTF. The DNA for the CDR3 is TGTGCCAGCAGACCGGTACAGAGAAACTATGGCTACACCTTC.

The genes are TRBV18 and TRBJ2-7; 8 bases are shared with TRBD1. The V segment lost 3 bases and the J segment 2 bases; nucleotides outside the gene matches: 3. Per the germline V gene, CDR1 is KGHSH and CDR2 is LQKENI. The CDR3 loop spans 14 amino acids. The CDR3 region is CASSPTGVAYEQYF. As DNA, the CDR3 is TGTGCCAGCTCACCGACAGGGGTTGCCTACGAGCAGTACTTC.

The J gene is TRBJ2-1, the V gene TRBV28, with 10 bases lining up with TRBD2. V shed 6 bases, J shed 4 bases, and the junction held 9 bases outside the gene matches. CDR1 and CDR2 from the germline V gene are MDHEN and SYDVKM. CDR3 size: 16 residues. The CDR3 loop is CASSHLAGGGYNEQFF. The DNA of the CDR3 is TGTGCCAGCAGCCACTTAGCGGGAGGAGGGTACAATGAGCAGTTCTTC.

About this clone: Other DNA sequences within the sample encode an identical CDR3. This rearrangement joins TRBV7-2 to TRBJ2-7; a possible D gene is TRBD1 (6 bases). Germline V gene data show CDR1 as SGHTA and CDR2 as FQGNSA. The germline V and J ends were trimmed by 6 bases and 3 bases, with 15 bases remaining between them. The CDR3 loop spans 14 amino acids. CDR3 amino acids: CASSYREGSYEQYF. CDR3 in DNA: TGTGCCAGCAGTTACAGGGAAGGAAGCTACGAGCAGTACTTC.

V and J are TRBV29-1 and TRBJ2-3; D is undetermined. This CDR3 contains 12 residues. CDR1 and CDR2 from the germline V gene are SQVTM and ANQGSEA. The germline V and J ends were trimmed by 6 bases and 2 bases, with 9 bases remaining between them. The CDR3 bases are TGCAGCGTCCGGACCTACACAGATACGCAGTATTTT. Amino acid sequence: CSVRTYTDTQYF.

This clone was detected only a few times. The chain carries TRBV28 and TRBJ1-2; D may be TRBD1 (5 bases). The germline V gene has CDR1 MDHEN and CDR2 SYDVKM. The CDR3 consists of 13 residues. The ends were cut back, 7 bases at V and 8 bases at J, with 17 bases in the middle. The CDR3 protein is CASTSGVGWGYTF. The CDR3, as DNA: TGTGCCAGCACCTCGGGGGTAGGTTGGGGCTACACCTTC.

The sample holds a few counts of this clone. The chain joins TRBV29-1 to TRBJ1-1; D unclear. V shed 7 bases and J shed 1 base, with 10 bases lying between them. Germline V gene data show CDR1 as SQVTM and CDR2 as ANQGSEA. The CDR3 runs 12 residues. CDR3 in amino acids: CSAKQWNTEAFF. The CDR3 region has the DNA TGCAGCGCAAAGCAGTGGAACACTGAAGCTTTCTTT.

As DNA, the CDR3 is TGTGCCAGCTCACCATATGGAGTAGCGGGAGCCTACGAGCAGTACTTC. The encoded protein is CASSPYGVAGAYEQYF. V and J are TRBV18 and TRBJ2-7; 9 nucleotides line up with TRBD2. This CDR3 is 16 amino acids long. Per the germline V gene, CDR1 is KGHSH and CDR2 is LQKENI. The V gene end was trimmed by 2 bases and the J gene end by 2 bases; junction bases not matched to a gene: 7.

This clone was seen once. The V call is TRBV5-4, the J call TRBJ2-2, with a possible D match to TRBD1 (5 bases). Trimming left V 3 bases short and J 3 bases short, with 15 bases between. Germline CDR1 reads SGHNT; CDR2 reads YYREEE (reference sequence). This CDR3 has 16 residues. CDR3 region: CASSSVGVVYTGELFF. As DNA, the CDR3 is TGTGCCAGCAGCTCCGTAGGGGTAGTGTACACCGGGGAGCTGTTTTTT.

Regarding this clone: This may be a read error, as it is one base from a much larger clone. The same CDR3 also results from other DNA sequences found in this sample. V gene TRBV7-9 combines with J gene TRBJ2-6; D unclear. This CDR3 region has 14 residues. Germline loops: CDR1 SEHNR, CDR2 FQNEAQ (reference sequence). V shed 3 bases and J shed 2 bases, with 5 bases lying between them. CDR3 loop: CASSLETGANVLTF. CDR3 coding DNA: TGTGCCAGCAGCTTGGAGACTGGGGCCAACGTCCTGACTTTC.

The genes are TRBV10-3 and TRBJ2-1; 11 positions agree with TRBD2. The CDR3 runs 17 residues. After removal of 3 bases from V and 1 base from J, the junction contained 5 bases not matched to a gene. Per germline, CDR1 ENHRY and CDR2 SYGVKD. CDR3: CAISELAGVRSYNEQFF. DNA for the CDR3: TGTGCCATCAGTGAACTAGCGGGAGTAAGGTCCTACAATGAGCAGTTCTTC.

Of note for this clone: Other DNA sequences within the sample encode an identical CDR3. This chain links TRBV20-1 with TRBJ2-5; D is uncertain. The germline gives CDR1 DFQATT, CDR2 SNEGSKA (reference sequence). The CDR3 has 10 amino acids. The V gene lost 3 bases and the J gene lost 3 bases, with 2 bases spanning the gap. This CDR3 reads CSASKETQYF. CDR3 bases: TGCAGTGCTAGCAAAGAGACCCAGTACTTC.

On this clone: A read error may be the cause here, since a much bigger clone is one base away. The sample carries other DNA sequences with the same CDR3. The chain combines TRBV4-1 with TRBJ2-6; D is uncertain. The CDR3 loop spans 14 amino acids. Germline CDR1 is MGHRA and CDR2 is YSYEKL. The V and J ends lost 0 bases and 4 bases respectively, with 4 bases between them. CDR3 nucleotide sequence: TGCGCCAGCAGCCAAGATTCCGGGGCCAACGTCCTGACTTTC. As protein: CASSQDSGANVLTF.

J is TRBJ1-3 and V is TRBV19, with D hard to call. CDR1 is LNHDA, CDR2 SQIVND, per germline (reference sequence). V was pared by 0 bases and J by 4 bases, with 10 bases between. The CDR3 runs to 15 residues. This CDR3 reads CASSIDRAAGNTIYF. As DNA, the CDR3 is TGTGCCAGTAGTATAGATCGGGCAGCCGGAAACACCATATATTTT.

This rearrangement joins TRBV6-6 to TRBJ2-7; 10 nucleotides align to TRBD2. The J call may be incorrect, as the DNA end agrees better with TRBJ2-1. Germline V gives CDR1 MNHNY, CDR2 SVGAGI (reference sequence). This CDR3 contains 15 residues. The CDR3 loop reads CASSFGLAVYNEQFF. The CDR3 region has the DNA TGTGCCAGCAGCTTTGGACTAGCGGTATACAATGAGCAGTTCTTC.

As concerns this clone: One base separates it from a far larger clone, so it is likely a read error. Other DNA sequences of this sample code for an identical CDR3. CDR3 DNA sequence: TGTGCCAGCAGCGTAGGAGGGGCAGTGAACACTGAAGCTTTCTTT. Translating it yields CASSVGGAVNTEAFF. The V and J genes are TRBV9 and TRBJ1-1; D may be TRBD1 (5 bases). The CDR3 has 15 residues. Between the trimmed V and J ends, which lost 0 bases and 0 bases, there was a span of 9 bases. The V gene's germline CDR1 is SGDLS and CDR2 YYNGEE. Full variable domain (missing parts from reference TRBV9 and TRBJ1-1): DSGVTQTPKHLITATGQRVTLRCSPRSGDLSVYWYQQSLDQGLQFLIQYYNGEERAKGNILERFSAQQFPDLHSELNLSSLELGDSALYFCASSVGGAVNTEAFFGQGTRLTVV.

This chain connects TRBV6-1 to TRBJ2-3; 7 bases match TRBD1. The CDR3 consists of 14 residues. V trimming: 0 bases; J trimming: 3 bases; junction bases outside the gene matches: 0. Looked up from germline, CDR1 is MNHNS and CDR2 is SASEGT. CDR3 amino acids: CASSEAQGTDTQYF. CDR3 sequence (DNA): TGTGCCAGCAGTGAAGCACAGGGGACAGATACGCAGTATTTT.

This chain joins TRBV25-1 and TRBJ1-2, with 11 nucleotides matching TRBD1. V dropped 2 bases and J dropped 7; count of bases not matched to a gene: 9. The CDR3 totals 16 residues. Germline V gene lookup returns CDR1 MGHDK and CDR2 SYGVNS. CDR3 region: CASSEPGQGAGGGYTF. As DNA, the CDR3 is TGTGCCAGCAGTGAACCAGGACAGGGGGCCGGGGGTGGCTACACCTTC.